Listed here is a single TCR beta chain. The CDR3 spans 15 residues. Germline CDR1 is SGHRS and CDR2 is YFSETQ. Losses at the gene ends were 4 bases for V and 8 bases for J; bases not matched to a gene: 7. The sample comes from a study of blood T cell repertoires in COVID-19. Study at large: Researchers got acute and convalescent COVID-19 samples from the United States, Italy and Spain. From T cells, B-cell-depleted T cells, or PBMCs came the material, which was cDNA or gDNA.

Patients at the Seattle site were enrolled during active infection and followed longitudinally. Per the authors' pipeline: For nucleated cells, counts were estimated from reference gene primer amplification. The protocol was immunoSEQ multiplex PCR, while the TCRdb copy is restricted to in-frame clones and leaves out a portion. V and J calls and clone size are as listed in that table; D and trimming were resolved from the DNA. The profile shows approximately 250,000 clones, approximately 89% of them singletons. The chain employs TRBV5-1 and TRBJ1-5, with 12 bases lining up with TRBD1. The sample was peripheral blood. The origin of this receptor is a woman aged 65 to 85 with COVID-19, enrolled during active disease. CDR3 DNA sequence: TGCGCCAGCAGCAGGGGGACAGGGGGCTTTGAGCCCCAGCATTTT. It encodes CASSRGTGGFEPQHF. Full variable domain (rest looked up from reference TRBV5-1 and TRBJ1-5): KAGVTQTPRYLIKTRGQQVTLSCSPISGHRSVSWYQQTPGQGLQFLFEYFSETQRNKGNFPGRFSGRQFSNSRSEMNVSTLELGDSALYLCASSRGTGGFEPQHFGDGTRLSIL.